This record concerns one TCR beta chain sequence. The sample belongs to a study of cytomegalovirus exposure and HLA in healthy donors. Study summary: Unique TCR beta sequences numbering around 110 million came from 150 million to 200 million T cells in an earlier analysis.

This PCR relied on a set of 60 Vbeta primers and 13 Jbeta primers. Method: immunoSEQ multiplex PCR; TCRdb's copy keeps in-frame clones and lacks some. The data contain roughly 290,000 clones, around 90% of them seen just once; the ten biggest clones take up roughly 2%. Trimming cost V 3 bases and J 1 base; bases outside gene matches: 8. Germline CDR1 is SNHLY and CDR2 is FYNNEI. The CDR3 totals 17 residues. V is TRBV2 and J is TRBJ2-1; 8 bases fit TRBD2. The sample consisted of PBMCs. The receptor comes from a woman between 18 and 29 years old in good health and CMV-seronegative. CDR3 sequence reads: CASSDDPSGGSYNEQFF. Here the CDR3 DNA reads TGTGCCAGCAGTGATGATCCCAGCGGGGGTTCCTACAATGAGCAGTTCTTC.